A selection of T cell receptor beta chains follows, all from one sample in a study of cytomegalovirus exposure and HLA in healthy donors. Profiled with immunoSEQ multiplex PCR; TCRdb holds only in-frame clones, not every one. The sample includes 200,000 to 250,000 clones, approximately 88% of them seen just once. The sequencing sample was made of PBMCs. The source of these receptors is a woman in her twenties or thirties in good health and CMV-seropositive. CDR3s include the opening cysteine and the closing phenylalanine or tryptophan. A D gene is named only where the DNA matches it firmly. Not all rows give a size; the values are once, few, many and, for expanded clones, a class.

>-|15|TRBJ2-1|-|TRBV7-3
TGTGCCAGCAGCAAGACGCTAGTTTCCTTCGATGAGCAGTTCTTC
CASSKTLVSFDEQFF
>TRBD1|13|TRBJ2-5|-|TRBV19
TGTGCCAGTAGCAAGGACAGGGAAGAGACCCAGTACTTC
CASSKDREETQYF
>TRBD2|14|TRBJ2-7|-|TRBV29-1
TGCAGCGTTTCCAGCGGGAGTGGTTCGTACGAGCAGTACTTC
CSVSSGSGSYEQYF
>-|14|TRBJ1-2|-|TRBV28
TGTGCCAGCAGTTCTAGTCAGGGCGACTATGGCTACACCTTC
CASSSSQGDYGYTF
>TRBD2|17|TRBJ2-4|-|TRBV5-1
TGCGCCAGCAGGCTCACCCTAGCGGAAGGGGTCAAAAACATTCAGTACTTC
CASRLTLAEGVKNIQYF
>-|15|TRBJ2-7|-|TRBV2
TGTGCCAGCAGTGATTTCGGCGGACAGTACTACGAGCAGTACTTC
CASSDFGGQYYEQYF
>-|13|TRBJ1-3|-|TRBV6-5
TGTGCCAGCAGTCGGGACCCTCGAAACACCATATATTTT
CASSRDPRNTIYF
>-|14|TRBJ2-5|-|TRBV5-6
TGTGCCAGCAGCTTCGCCGAGGCGGGTCGGCGTAAGTACTTC
CASSFAEAGRRKYF
>-|15|TRBJ2-1|-|TRBV4-3
TGCGCCAGCAGCCAAGATTCGGCCCAGAGGGATGAGCAGTTCTTC
CASSQDSAQRDEQFF
>-|14|TRBJ2-3|-|TRBV30
TGTGCCTGGAGACTCCCGGGAGGCACAGATACGCAGTATTTT
CAWRLPGGTDTQYF
>-|15|TRBJ1-2|-|TRBV5-6
TGTGCCAGCAGCTTGAAACAGGTGGTCCGCTATGGCTACACCTTC
CASSLKQVVRYGYTF
>-|15|TRBJ1-2|-|TRBV4-2
TGTGCCAGCAGCCAAAAAGTTGGGAATTGGGACGGCTACACCTTC
CASSQKVGNWDGYTF
>-|13|TRBJ1-1|-|TRBV27
TGTGCCAGCAGTTTATCAGGGTTAAATGAAGCTTTCTTT
CASSLSGLNEAFF
>TRBD1|13|TRBJ2-7|-|TRBV28
TGTGCCAGCACCTCGGGACAGGGAGGCGAGCAGTACTTC
CASTSGQGGEQYF
>-|14|TRBJ1-1|few|TRBV6-1
TGTGCCAGCAGTGAAGGATCCGGGAGAGGGAGAGCTTTCTTT
CASSEGSGRGRAFF
>-|14|TRBJ2-7|-|TRBV4-3
TGCGCCAGCAGCCCTGGAGGGACAGCCTACGAGCAGTACTTC
CASSPGGTAYEQYF
>-|14|TRBJ2-6|-|TRBV6-6
TGTGCCAGCAAAAGGCTCTCTGGGGCCAACGTCCTGACTTTC
CASKRLSGANVLTF
>-|15|TRBJ2-4|-|TRBV23-1
TGCGCCAGCAGTCGGGTCCGGGACGCAGAAAACATTCAGTACTTC
CASSRVRDAENIQYF
>-|13|TRBJ1-2|-|TRBV9
TGTGCCAGCACCAAGACGGCGGACCGGGGCTACACCTTC
CASTKTADRGYTF
>-|14|TRBJ1-1|-|TRBV7-6
TGTGCCAGCAGCTTAGGGGAAATGAACACTGAAGCTTTCTTT
CASSLGEMNTEAFF
>-|17|TRBJ2-2|-|TRBV9
TGTGCCAGCAGTTACCCCAGGGAAAGAGCGAACACCGGGGAGCTGTTTTTT
CASSYPRERANTGELFF
>TRBD2|15|TRBJ2-2|-|TRBV19
TGTGCCAGTAGTCGGGGGGGATACAACACCGGGGAGCTGTTTTTT
CASSRGGYNTGELFF
>-|11|TRBJ2-5|once|TRBV2
TGTGCCAGCGGGAGCTCCGAGACCCAGTACTTC
CASGSSETQYF
>TRBD2|15|TRBJ2-1|-|TRBV15
TGTGCCACCAGCAGAGATGTGGCTAGCGGGCGGGAGCAGTTCTTC
CATSRDVASGREQFF
>-|13|TRBJ1-1|few|TRBV25-1
TGTGCCAGTTGGGGGGGGCGGAACACTGAAGCTTTCTTT
CASWGGRNTEAFF
>TRBD2|15|TRBJ2-7|-|TRBV5-1
TGCGCCAGCAGCTTGGGGGCGGGAGAGGTCTACGAGCAGTACTTC
CASSLGAGEVYEQYF